This is a list of T cell receptor beta chains from one sample in a study of CD8 T cells in Susac syndrome. TCRdb re-analysed the immunoSEQ multiplex PCR reads in MiXCR, keeping a single row per CDR3 protein. The sample gives 150,000 to 200,000 distinct CDR3 sequences, 94% of which show up once; about 0.089% is in the top ten. Sequenced input: CD4+ T cells from PBMCs. All receptors derive from a human donor with multiple sclerosis. CDR3s include the opening cysteine and the closing phenylalanine or tryptophan. The D gene is left open where the match is weak. Where a row states a size, it is once, few, many or the class of an expanded clone; other rows omit it.

>TRBJ2-7|.|.|TRBV7-6
TGTGCCAGCAGCTTAGCCCCCTGGGTGAGCGACTCCTACGAGCAGTACTTC
CASSLAPWVSDSYEQYF
>TRBJ2-1|.|TRBD2|TRBV2
TGTGCCAGCAGTGTCCAGCGGGAGCGCAAAAAGTTCTTC
CASSVQRERKKFF
>TRBJ2-7|.|TRBD2|TRBV5-4
TGTGCCAGCTTTCGTACCCAAGCTAGCGGGAGCACCCACGAGCAGTACTTC
CASFRTQASGSTHEQYF
>TRBJ1-4|.|.|TRBV20-1
TGCAGTGCTACACCGGGAGACCGCTCAACTAATGAAAAACTGTTTTTT
CSATPGDRSTNEKLFF
>TRBJ2-1|.|TRBD2|TRBV24-1
TGTGCCACCAGTGACTTTAGAGCGACTAGCGGGAGGAATGAGCAGTTCTTC
CATSDFRATSGRNEQFF
>TRBJ2-1|.|.|TRBV7-2
TGTGCCAGCAGCTCTACGCTTAATGAGCAGTTCTTC
CASSSTLNEQFF
>TRBJ1-2|.|.|TRBV3-1
TGTGCCAGCAGCCAAGAGATAGGGAGTCTCTATGGCTACACCTTC
CASSQEIGSLYGYTF
>TRBJ2-2|.|TRBD2|TRBV6-1
TGTGCCAGCACCGTCGCGGGGGGGGCAGGGGGCACCGGGGAGCTGTTTTTT
CASTVAGGAGGTGELFF
>TRBJ1-1|.|.|TRBV6-2/TRBV6-3
TGTGCCAGCAGTTACTCATTGGAGTCGGAAGCTTTCTTT
CASSYSLESEAFF
>TRBJ2-7|.|TRBD2|TRBV10-3
TGTGCCATCAGTGAAGTAGCGGGATCCTACGAGCAGTACTTC
CAISEVAGSYEQYF
>TRBJ1-5|.|.|TRBV5-5
TGTGCCAGCAGCTTGGAGGGGCATAGCAATCAGCCCCAGCATTTT
CASSLEGHSNQPQHF
>TRBJ2-7|.|.|TRBV3-1
TGTGCCAGCAGCCAAGTTGGAGAGCGGTCCGAGCAGTACTTC
CASSQVGERSEQYF
>TRBJ2-7|.|.|TRBV5-4
TGTGCCAGCAGTTCCCCCGGGCTCCAAAGGGGCGAGCAGTACTTC
CASSSPGLQRGEQYF
>TRBJ2-1|.|TRBD2|TRBV15
TGTGCCACCAGGGAGAAGCGGGAATCGTACAATGAGCAGTTCTTC
CATREKRESYNEQFF
>TRBJ1-4|.|TRBD1|TRBV7-2
TGTGCCAGCAGCTGGCGGGGGACAGCTAATGAAAAACTGTTTTTT
CASSWRGTANEKLFF
>TRBJ1-1|.|.|TRBV7-2
TGTGCCAGCTGTTCCGAGGGGCTGATCGTGTACACTGAAGCTTTCTTT
CASCSEGLIVYTEAFF
>TRBJ2-2|.|.|TRBV20-1
TGCAGTGCTGCCCGGGACGGCAACACCGGGGAGCTGTTTTTT
CSAARDGNTGELFF
>TRBJ1-5|once|.|TRBV12-5
TGTGCTAGTGCCCTGGGGGGGCATCAGCCCCAGCATTTT
CASALGGHQPQHF
>TRBJ2-7|few|.|TRBV27
TGTGCCAGCAGTTTAGCGCAGGGCTACGAGCAGTACTTC
CASSLAQGYEQYF
>TRBJ2-1|.|TRBD2|TRBV12-3/TRBV12-4
TGTGCCAGCAGTCCAGCCGGGACTAGCAGGTACAATGAGCAGTTCTTC
CASSPAGTSRYNEQFF
>TRBJ1-2|.|.|TRBV6-5
TGTGCCAGCAGTTACTTTGGGGGCGGCTACACCTTC
CASSYFGGGYTF
>TRBJ2-1|.|TRBD2|TRBV12-3/TRBV12-4
TGTGCCAGCAGCATGACTAGCGGCTACAATGAGCAGTTCTTC
CASSMTSGYNEQFF
>TRBJ2-2|.|TRBD2|TRBV3-1
TGTGCCAGCAGCCAAAGGATGACTAGCGGGGAGAACACCGGGGAGCTGTTTTTT
CASSQRMTSGENTGELFF
>TRBJ2-3|.|.|TRBV4-3
TGCGCCAGCAGCCAAGATCACAGGGCCCGCACAGATACGCAGTATTTT
CASSQDHRARTDTQYF
>TRBJ1-2|.|.|TRBV12-3/TRBV12-4
TGTGCCAGCAGTCGACCTGTCTATGGCTACACCTTC
CASSRPVYGYTF
>TRBJ2-1|.|TRBD1|TRBV7-2
TGTGCCAGCAGCTCGGGACAGATAACACAGGATGAGCAGTTCTTC
CASSSGQITQDEQFF
>TRBJ2-1|.|TRBD2|TRBV4-2
TGTGCCAGCAGCCAACCGAGTGGCGGGAGAGTCAATGAGCAGTTCTTC
CASSQPSGGRVNEQFF
>TRBJ1-2|.|.|TRBV28
TGTGCCAGCAGTCCTGCGTCTGGCTACACCTTC
CASSPASGYTF
>TRBJ2-7|.|TRBD1|TRBV30
TGTGCCTTTAACCGGGACAGGGCCCACGAGCAGTACTTC
CAFNRDRAHEQYF
>TRBJ2-2|.|.|TRBV7-9
TGTGCCAGCAGCTCTCCGGGTAGGGTCACCGGGGAGCTGTTTTTT
CASSSPGRVTGELFF
>TRBJ1-5|.|.|TRBV3-1
TGTGCCAGCAGCCAATCCGGGGGCTATAGCAATCAGCCCCAGCATTTT
CASSQSGGYSNQPQHF
>TRBJ1-4|.|.|TRBV7-8
TGTGCCAGCAGCTTCACAGGGAACGGCCCTAATGAAAAACTGTTTTTT
CASSFTGNGPNEKLFF
>TRBJ1-5|.|.|TRBV7-9
TGTGCCAGCAGCTTAGGGGAAGGGCCCCAGCATTTT
CASSLGEGPQHF
>TRBJ1-5|.|TRBD1|TRBV20-1
TGCAGTGCTAGAGCAGGGGGCGGTCAGCCCCAGCATTTT
CSARAGGGQPQHF
>TRBJ2-2|.|.|TRBV28
TGTGCCAGCAGCCAATTCGGGATCGCCGGGGAGCTGTTTTTT
CASSQFGIAGELFF
>TRBJ2-4|.|.|TRBV20-1
TGCAGTGCTCCACCCGGGAGCGACGCCAAAAACATTCAGTACTTC
CSAPPGSDAKNIQYF
>TRBJ2-1|.|.|TRBV11-2
TGTGCCAGCAGCCCCCGGGACGGTTTCAATGAGCAGTTCTTC
CASSPRDGFNEQFF
>TRBJ2-1|.|TRBD2|TRBV5-1
TGCGCCAGCAGCTTGTTAGCGGGCTCCTACAATGAGCAGTTCTTC
CASSLLAGSYNEQFF
>TRBJ1-1|once|TRBD1|TRBV12-3/TRBV12-4
TGTGCCAGCCAAGGACAGGGGGCTTTCACTGAAGCTTTCTTT
CASQGQGAFTEAFF
>TRBJ2-7|.|TRBD2|TRBV2
TGTGCCAGCAACTTGGGACTAGCGTCCTACGAGCAGTACTTC
CASNLGLASYEQYF
>TRBJ1-2|.|.|TRBV12-3/TRBV12-4
TGTGCCAGCAGGGCACAGGGACTGCATGGCTACACCTTC
CASRAQGLHGYTF
>TRBJ2-5|.|.|TRBV2
TGTGCCAGCAGCGAGAGGGTGGAGGAGACCCAGTACTTC
CASSERVEETQYF
>TRBJ1-1|once|.|TRBV12-3/TRBV12-4
TGTGCCAGCAGTTTAGGCGTAGACACTGAAGCTTTCTTT
CASSLGVDTEAFF
>TRBJ2-7|.|TRBD2|TRBV4-3
TGCGCCAGCAGCCAAATAGCGGGAGGGCCTGAAGAGCAGTACTTC
CASSQIAGGPEEQYF
>TRBJ2-1|.|.|TRBV30
TGTGCCTGGGTCCGAGGATCCCGGAGCTCCTACAATGAGCAGTTCTTC
CAWVRGSRSSYNEQFF
>TRBJ1-4|once|.|TRBV9
TGTGCCAGCAGCCTCAGGGGTTCGGCAACTAATGAAAAACTGTTTTTT
CASSLRGSATNEKLFF
>TRBJ2-7|.|.|TRBV27
TGTGCCAGCCCCGGGACCTACGAGCAGTACTTC
CASPGTYEQYF
>TRBJ2-5|.|.|TRBV5-6
TGTGCCAGCAGCTTGGTAAGACGGAAGCTTCAAGAGACCCAGTACTTC
CASSLVRRKLQETQYF
>TRBJ1-1|.|.|TRBV20-1
TGCAGTGCTTGCAGGGCTCAGGACACTGAAGCTTTCTTT
CSACRAQDTEAFF
>TRBJ2-5|.|.|TRBV11-2
TGTGCCAGCAGCTTTGCCCGGTCGGAGACCCAGTACTTC
CASSFARSETQYF
>TRBJ2-2|.|.|TRBV9
TGTGCCAGCAGCGTAGGGCTAGTTGGCACCGGGGAGCTGTTTTTT
CASSVGLVGTGELFF
>TRBJ2-7|.|.|TRBV13
TGTGCCAGCAGCTTAAAATTTGGGGGGATGTCCTACGAGCAGTACTTC
CASSLKFGGMSYEQYF
>TRBJ1-4|.|TRBD1|TRBV11-2
TGTGCCAGCAGCTTTGGACAGGGGGAGAATGAAAAACTGTTTTTT
CASSFGQGENEKLFF
>TRBJ1-5|.|.|TRBV12-3/TRBV12-4
TGTGCCAGCAGTTTTGCCTTCCAGGTCAATCAGCCCCAGCATTTT
CASSFAFQVNQPQHF